The present T cell receptor (beta chain) was sequenced within a study of blood T cell repertoires in COVID-19 (dated by TCRdb to 2020 to 2021). At the level of the whole study: Samples from collaborators originated in the United States, Italy and Spain and spanned both the acute and convalescent phases of COVID-19. Sample metadata almost always included a de-identified subject ID, COVID-19 status, age in years and sex. Deeply sampled blood TCRbeta repertoires from subjects exposed to, actively infected with, or recovered from COVID-19 were included in the dataset. The material from the prospective study consisted of cDNA or gDNA derived from T cells, B-cell-depleted T cells, or PBMCs. The repertoires were released in a freely available public database intended as a resource for research on the immune response to SARS-CoV-2. Samples were obtained from the ongoing ImmuneRACE study (first 160 participants) and from over a thousand subjects provided by 6 global collaborators. Where available, HLA class I and class II types were obtained from metadata supplied by the sample provider rather than from assay-based typing. Results the study describes overall, beyond this receptor: The amount of clinical and demographic metadata varied by source and participant and was provided uncurated.

Comment on this clone: Its antigen remains undetermined. The record has no base qualities; no much larger clone is one base away.

The immunoSEQ Assay, a bias-controlled multiplex PCR, was used to amplify TCRbeta CDR3 regions from genomic DNA. On the study's bioinformatics: The number of nucleated cells in each sample was estimated by amplification of reference gene primers within the assay. To quantify the absolute abundance of each unique TCRbeta CDR3 rearrangement, sequence reads were collapsed and filtered. For each sample, productive Simpson clonality was calculated as the square root of Simpson's diversity index across productive rearrangements. TCRdb holds this immuneACCESS table with in-frame rearrangements only. Some clones are missing; in checked studies, unresolved V genes explain under half, and the rest has no known cause. That table furnishes V, J and clone size, whereas the DNA furnished D and trimming. The sample data list 50,000 to 70,000 clones, and around 76% of these were observed just once. Of the sample, roughly 5.3% is held by the ten largest clones.

Whole blood was collected in K2EDTA tubes by collaborating institutions according to the institutions' own protocols. For TCRbeta analysis, collaborators shipped samples as frozen whole blood, isolated PBMCs, or DNA extracted from either of those sample types. The material sequenced was peripheral blood. The sequence was collected from a human donor in a cohort sampled during active COVID-19.

The CDR3 protein sequence reads: CASSLGLAASSYEQYF. The base sequence is TGCGCCAGCAGCCTAGGACTAGCGGCCAGCTCCTACGAGCAGTACTTC. The sequence is built from TRBV5-1 and TRBJ2-7; 10 middle bases align to TRBD2. Based on the germline V gene, the CDR1 and CDR2 sequences are SGHRS and YFSETQ. Inclusive of the bounding cysteine and phenylalanine, the CDR3 is 16 residues long. CDR3 DNA is the only sequence kept; it has 48 bases, read in frame from the first base. Trimming accounts for 4 bases at V and 0 bases at J, while the number of junction bases matched to no gene is 7.